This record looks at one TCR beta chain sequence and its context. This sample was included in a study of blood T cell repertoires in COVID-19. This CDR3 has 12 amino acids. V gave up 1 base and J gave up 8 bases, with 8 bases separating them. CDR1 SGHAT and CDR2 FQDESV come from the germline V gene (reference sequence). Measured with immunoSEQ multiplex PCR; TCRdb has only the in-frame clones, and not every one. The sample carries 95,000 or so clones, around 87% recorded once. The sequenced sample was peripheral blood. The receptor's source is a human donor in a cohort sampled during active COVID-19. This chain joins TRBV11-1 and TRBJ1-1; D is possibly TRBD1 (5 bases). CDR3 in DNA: TGTGCCAGCAGCTTAGGGACACGAGAAGCTTTCTTT. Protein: CASSLGTREAFF.